Below are 25 T cell receptor beta chains sequenced from a single sample in a study of T cells in Graves' hyperthyroidism and ophthalmopathy. RNA transcripts yielded amplified TCR beta CDR3 regions. First-round RT-PCR of the TCR CDR3 relied on the HTBI primer set. In TCRdb, the multiplex PCR reads were re-called with MiXCR into one record per CDR3 protein. The table lists fewer than 600,000 distinct CDR3 sequences, 14% of them singletons, with 15% to 20% in the top ten. The sample taken for sequencing was blood. The receptors come from a woman aged 18-35 years with Graves' hyperthyroidism.

This clonotype was observed at least ten times. CDR3 region: CASSLWGVMGQETQYF. CDR3 DNA: TGTGCCAGCAGTTTATGGGGGGTTATGGGACAAGAGACCCAGTACTTC. The gene calls are TRBV27 and TRBJ2-5; D possibly corresponds to TRBD2 (6 bases). Germline V gene data show CDR1 as MNHEY and CDR2 as SMNVEV (reference sequence). The V end lost 1 base, the J end lost 2 bases, and 14 bases lay between the germline ends. CDR3 length: 16 residues.

This clonotype came up many times. V usage is TRBV19 and J usage is TRBJ1-5; a weak D match, TRBD1 (5 bases). This CDR3 is 14 amino acids long. CDR1 is LNHDA, CDR2 SQIVND, per germline (reference sequence). V was trimmed by 5 bases and J by 6 bases, leaving 14 bases between them. The DNA of the CDR3 is TGTGCCAGTAGTTTTGAGGACATTGGTCAGCCCCAGCATTTT. The encoded protein is CASSFEDIGQPQHF.

The chain employs TRBV19 and TRBJ2-1; perhaps TRBD2 as D (6 bases). The germline gives CDR1 LNHDA, CDR2 SQIVND (reference sequence). This CDR3 spans 17 amino acids. V was trimmed by 2 bases and J by 8 bases, leaving 22 bases between them. The CDR3 reads CASSIPKTSFASDEQFF. The CDR3 DNA sequence: TGTGCCAGTAGTATACCCAAGACTAGTTTTGCCTCGGATGAGCAGTTCTTC. The complete variable domain, with remaining parts taken from reference TRBV19 and TRBJ2-1, reads DGGITQSPKYLFRKEGQNVTLSCEQNLNHDAMYWYRQDPGQGLRLIYYSQIVNDFQKGDIAEGYSVSREKKESFPLTVTSAQKNPTAFYLCASSIPKTSFASDEQFFGPGTRLTVL.

Notes on this clonotype: A single base separates this from a much larger clone, so it may be a read error. The V gene is TRBV12-3 or TRBV12-4, the J gene TRBJ1-4; unclear D gene. This CDR3 contains 11 residues. Trimming left V 7 bases short and J 4 bases short, with 4 bases between. The DNA for the CDR3 is TGTGCCAGCAAGCTTAATGAAAAACTGTTTTTT. Its protein product is CASKLNEKLFF.

This clonotype was recorded at least ten times. The CDR3 nucleotides are TGTGCCAGTAGCGACGGGCCTAACTATGGCTACACCTTC. Protein product: CASSDGPNYGYTF. The rearrangement uses TRBV19 and TRBJ1-2; D is unclear. CDR3 length: 13 residues. V was cut by 6 bases and J by 0 bases, with 8 bases left in between. Germline V lookup: CDR1 LNHDA, CDR2 SQIVND (reference sequence).

This clonotype was observed a few times. The chain is built from TRBV6-1 and TRBJ2-7; D ambiguous. CDR3 length: 11 amino acids. Looked up from germline, CDR1 is MNHNS and CDR2 is SASEGT. Trimming removed 5 bases at V and 4 bases at J, with 6 bases between. CDR3: CASSRFYEQYF. The CDR3 coding sequence is TGTGCCAGCAGTAGGTTTTACGAGCAGTACTTC.

V is TRBV6-1 and J is TRBJ1-2; D might be TRBD1 (6 bases). V was trimmed by 1 base and J by 8 bases, leaving 17 bases between them. The CDR3 is 15 residues long. Per germline, CDR1 MNHNS and CDR2 SASEGT. The CDR3 sequence: CASSEVRGRGIGYTF. DNA of the CDR3: TGTGCCAGCAGTGAAGTTCGGGGGCGCGGTATAGGCTACACCTTC.

There are many counts of this clonotype. The chain links TRBV7-8 to TRBJ1-1; unclear D gene. V lost 1 base to trimming and J lost 4 bases, with 13 bases between them. Germline V CDR1 and CDR2: SGHVS, FQNEAQ. CDR3 length: 15 amino acids. The CDR3 here is CASSLVQIVSTEAFF. The CDR3 nucleotides are TGTGCCAGCAGCTTAGTACAGATAGTGAGCACTGAAGCTTTCTTT.

V is TRBV5-6 and J is TRBJ1-2; D perhaps matches TRBD1 (5 bases). The germline V and J ends were trimmed by 0 bases and 3 bases, with 9 bases remaining between them. Germline CDR1 reads SGHDT; CDR2 reads YYEEEE. This CDR3 comprises 14 residues. Written as DNA, the CDR3 is TGTGCCAGCAGCTTGGGACAGAGTTACTATGGCTACACCTTC. Translated, it gives CASSLGQSYYGYTF.

This clonotype was detected ten times or more. The chain couples TRBV2 to TRBJ2-5; 8 nucleotides align to TRBD1. The CDR3 spans 16 residues. V shed 7 bases, J shed 1 base, and the junction held 11 bases outside the gene matches. Looked up from germline, CDR1 is SNHLY and CDR2 is FYNNEI. In DNA form, the CDR3 reads TGTGCCAGCAAGTTGGTGCGGACAGGGCCCCAAGAGACCCAGTACTTC. It specifies CASKLVRTGPQETQYF. The full variable domain, in which reference TRBV2 and TRBJ2-5 provide the parts outside the CDR3, is EPEVTQTPSHQVTQMGQEVILRCVPISNHLYFYWYRQILGQKVEFLVSFYNNEISEKSEIFDDQFSVERPDGSNFTLKIRSTKLEDSAMYFCASKLVRTGPQETQYFGPGTRLLVL.

This clonotype was observed a handful of times. This rearrangement joins TRBV20-1 to TRBJ2-5; tentative D call: TRBD2 (6 bases). The CDR3 extends over 15 amino acids. The V gene's germline CDR1 is DFQATT and CDR2 SNEGSKA (reference sequence). Trimming left V 5 bases short and J 5 bases short, with 21 bases between. CDR3 nucleotides: TGCAGTGCTCCCCTGAACCGGGAGTGGAAGGAGACCCAGTACTTC. Encoded protein: CSAPLNREWKETQYF.

This clonotype was seen ten or more times. V gene TRBV27 combines with J gene TRBJ2-5; D is ambiguous. CDR1 MNHEY and CDR2 SMNVEV come from the germline V gene (reference sequence). Trimming left V 10 bases short and J 5 bases short, with 11 bases between. The CDR3 length is 11 residues. CDR3 region: CATARSETQYF. The DNA for the CDR3 is TGTGCCACCGCTAGGTCGGAGACCCAGTACTTC.

The chain couples TRBV28 to TRBJ1-2; D may be TRBD1 (5 bases). Germline values: CDR1 MDHEN, CDR2 SYDVKM. V shed 3 bases and J shed 8 bases, with 13 bases lying between them. This CDR3 comprises 13 residues. The CDR3 sequence: CASSFPGARGYTF. The CDR3 DNA is TGTGCCAGCAGTTTTCCTGGGGCGCGGGGCTACACCTTC.

Concerning this clonotype: The germline gene is not matched at one end of the junction; a read error may be the cause. V gene TRBV5-1 combines with J gene TRBJ1-2, with 11 bases identical to TRBD1. Germline CDR1 SGHRS, CDR2 YFSETQ. The length of the CDR3 is 16 residues. The CDR3 region is CASSLADRGLDYGHTF. The CDR3 region has the DNA TGCGCCAGCAGCTTGGCGGACAGGGGGCTTGACTATGGCCACACCTTC.

This clonotype showed up many times. The CDR3 DNA is TGTGCCACCAGCAGCCGGGACACAGACACAGATACGCAGTATTTT. Translation: CATSSRDTDTDTQYF. The chain has TRBV15 and TRBJ2-3; tentative D call: TRBD1 (6 bases). The CDR3 runs 15 residues. Trimming left V 3 bases short and J 2 bases short, with 12 bases between. CDR1 and CDR2 (germline): LNHNV, YYDKDF (reference sequence).

There are a few counts of this clonotype. This chain connects TRBV20-1 to TRBJ1-5; D possibly corresponds to TRBD1 (5 bases). The length of the CDR3 is 17 residues. V dropped 0 bases and J dropped 2 bases, with 17 bases sitting between them. Looked up from germline, CDR1 is DFQATT and CDR2 is SNEGSKA (reference sequence). CDR3 bases: TGCAGTGCTAGAGATGCCTCCACCAGGGCAGGCAATCAGCCCCAGCATTTT. It encodes CSARDASTRAGNQPQHF.

This clonotype was picked up many times. This rearrangement joins TRBV12-3 or TRBV12-4 to TRBJ2-2; 9 nucleotides align to TRBD1. V trimming: 7 bases; J trimming: 5 bases; junction bases outside the gene matches: 8. CDR3 length equals 15 residues. The CDR3 sequence: CASNPGQGWTGELFF. The CDR3 DNA is TGTGCCAGCAACCCCGGACAGGGGTGGACCGGGGAGCTGTTTTTT.

This clonotype was picked up a small number of times. The genes are TRBV14 and TRBJ1-2; TRBD1 matches 7 bases. The CDR3 contains 13 residues. The germline V gene encodes CDR1 SGHDN and CDR2 FVKESK. The V segment lost 2 bases and the J segment 8 bases; nucleotides outside the gene matches: 5. CDR3 sequence reads: CASSQRGRRGYTF. CDR3 nucleotides: TGTGCCAGCAGCCAAAGGGGGCGACGAGGCTACACCTTC.

This clonotype showed up just a few times. The chain's CDR3 is CASSPPKQDWPYEKLFF. CDR3 nucleotide sequence: TGTGCCAGCAGCCCACCAAAACAGGATTGGCCGTATGAAAAACTGTTTTTT. This sequence joins TRBV3-1 and TRBJ1-4; a possible D gene is TRBD1 (5 bases). Germline V gives CDR1 LGHDT, CDR2 YNNKEL (reference sequence). Trimming took 4 bases from V and 6 from J, leaving 21 bases between them. The CDR3 has 17 amino acids.

The sample holds many counts of this clonotype. V is TRBV7-8 and J is TRBJ2-1, with TRBD2 matching over 8 bases. The CDR3 spans 17 residues. Germline CDR1 reads SGHVS; CDR2 reads FQNEAQ. Trimming removed 1 base from V and 1 base from J; junction bases left unmatched: 6. The CDR3 sequence is CASSLGSSGRSYNEQFF. DNA of the CDR3: TGTGCCAGCAGCTTAGGCTCCAGCGGGAGATCCTACAATGAGCAGTTCTTC.

This clonotype was picked up many times. V gene TRBV9 combines with J gene TRBJ2-5; 10 bases are shared with TRBD2. The CDR3 consists of 17 residues. The ends lost 0 bases at V and 5 bases at J; junction bases unmatched: 10. CDR1 is SGDLS, CDR2 YYNGEE, per germline. CDR3: CASSVGGLAGVGETQYF. The CDR3, as DNA: TGTGCCAGCAGCGTAGGTGGCCTAGCGGGAGTTGGGGAGACCCAGTACTTC.

The chain combines TRBV5-1 with TRBJ2-1; 7 nucleotides match TRBD2. Germline lookup yields CDR1 SGHRS and CDR2 YFSETQ. V gave up 0 bases and J gave up 6 bases; unmatched junction bases: 3. The CDR3 runs to 14 residues. CDR3 residues: CASSLEAGPNEQFF. In DNA form, the CDR3 reads TGCGCCAGCAGCTTGGAAGCGGGGCCCAATGAGCAGTTCTTC. The full variable domain, rest sourced from reference TRBV5-1 and TRBJ2-1, is KAGVTQTPRYLIKTRGQQVTLSCSPISGHRSVSWYQQTPGQGLQFLFEYFSETQRNKGNFPGRFSGRQFSNSRSEMNVSTLELGDSALYLCASSLEAGPNEQFFGPGTRLTVL.

This clonotype has more than one count but fewer than ten. The chain employs TRBV20-1 and TRBJ1-2; a weak D match, TRBD1 (6 bases). The germline CDR1 and CDR2 sequences are DFQATT and SNEGSKA (reference sequence). CDR3 length: 13 amino acids. The V end lost 3 bases, the J end lost 4 bases, and 12 bases lay between the germline ends. CDR3 in DNA: TGCAGTGCTAGCGGGGGGGCTGGCTATGGCTACACCTTC. It codes for CSASGGAGYGYTF.

This clonotype was seen only a few times. The genes are TRBV5-5 and TRBJ1-4; no clear D gene. The V end was cut by 7 bases, the J end by 3 bases, with 7 bases between. The germline gives CDR1 SGHKS, CDR2 YYEKEE (reference sequence). The CDR3 consists of 12 residues. The CDR3 region has the DNA TGTGCCAGCGCCCCTCCTAATGAAAAACTGTTTTTT. It yields the protein CASAPPNEKLFF. Drawing the rest from reference TRBV5-5 and TRBJ1-4, the complete variable domain is DAGVTQSPTHLIKTRGQQVTLRCSPISGHKSVSWYQQVLGQGPQFIFQYYEKEERGRGNFPDRFSARQFPNYSSELNVNALLLGDSALYLCASAPPNEKLFFGSGTQLSVL.

This clonotype was recorded many times. The V gene is TRBV7-9, the J gene TRBJ1-2; 7 bases are a match to TRBD1. CDR3 length: 14 residues. Unmatched junction bases numbered 11, after V lost 5 bases and J lost 8 bases. The germline V gene has CDR1 SEHNR and CDR2 FQNEAQ (reference sequence). The CDR3 DNA follows: TGTGCCAGCAGCCAAAAAACAGGGGATGGAGGCTACACCTTC. Protein sequence: CASSQKTGDGGYTF.